This entry concerns a single T cell receptor (beta chain). Measured with immunoSEQ multiplex PCR; TCRdb has only the in-frame clones, and not every one. The data hold approximately 150,000 clones, with around 74% observed a single time. The data belong to a study of blood T cell repertoires in COVID-19. Germline CDR1 is ENHRY and CDR2 is SYGVKD. The CDR3 loop spans 16 amino acids. V was clipped by 0 bases and J by 4 bases; unmatched bases: 5. The sample comprised peripheral blood. This clonotype was sampled from a woman aged 55-70 years with COVID-19, enrolled during active disease. This chain links TRBV10-3 with TRBJ2-3, with 9 bases matching TRBD2. CDR3 nucleotide sequence: TGTGCCATCAGTGAGTCAGATAGCGGGGGCCCAGATACGCAGTATTTT. Residues: CAISESDSGGPDTQYF.